The next 15 T cell receptor beta chains were all read from a single sample in a study of OX40 agonist ivuxolimab in advanced cancers. Library preparation used the immunoSEQ multiplex PCR assay. Sourced from immuneACCESS, this table was stored by TCRdb with only in-frame sequences that have V and J called. A share of the clones is absent; for the studies checked, an unresolved V gene accounts for under half, and the remainder has no known explanation. The sample table shows around 40,000 clones, and around 88% are seen once. Around 0.56% of the sample goes to the ten largest clones. The material sequenced was CD4+ or CD8+ T cells sorted from blood, taken in a trial of the OX40 agonist ivuxolimab. The source of these receptors is an adult with an advanced solid tumor such as melanoma, head and neck, liver or kidney cancer.

The chain couples TRBV28 to TRBJ1-1; a possible D gene is TRBD1 (5 bases). This CDR3 region has 13 residues. Trimming pared 4 bases from V and 4 bases from J, leaving 10 bases between. Per germline, CDR1 MDHEN and CDR2 SYDVKM. CDR3 coding DNA: TGTGCCAGCAGTTCCGTGAGGGGCACTGAAGCTTTCTTT. Residues: CASSSVRGTEAFF.

The rearrangement links TRBV4-1 to TRBJ1-5, with 7 bases matching TRBD1. This CDR3 comprises 17 residues. V dropped 4 bases and J dropped 2; count of bases not matched to a gene: 11. Per the germline V gene, CDR1 is MGHRA and CDR2 is YSYEKL. This CDR3 is CASSLRTFTGGNQPQHF. The CDR3, as DNA: TGCGCCAGCAGCCTCCGGACTTTCACAGGGGGCAATCAGCCCCAGCATTTT.

The chain couples TRBV5-4 to TRBJ2-5; 7 positions match TRBD1. V shed 4 bases, J shed 7 bases, and the junction held 7 bases outside the gene matches. The CDR3 runs to 13 residues. CDR1 is SGHNT, CDR2 YYREEE, per germline (reference sequence). The CDR3 loop is CASSIDRDGTQYF. The DNA for the CDR3 is TGTGCCAGCAGCATCGACAGGGATGGGACCCAGTACTTC.

The gene calls are TRBV4-1 and TRBJ1-1, with D possibly TRBD1 on 6 matching bases. Germline V CDR1 and CDR2: MGHRA, YSYEKL. The CDR3 runs 20 residues. The V gene lost 4 bases and the J gene lost 0 bases, with 27 bases spanning the gap. CDR3 sequence: CASSLLFLAGAPMLNTEAFF. The CDR3 region has the DNA TGCGCCAGCAGCCTCCTTTTCTTGGCAGGGGCCCCCATGCTGAACACTGAAGCTTTCTTT.

The chain recombines TRBV11-3 with TRBJ1-1; no definite D call. Trimming left V 1 base short and J 0 bases short, with 3 bases between. CDR1 is SGHNT, CDR2 YENEEA, per germline. The CDR3 extends over 13 amino acids. The CDR3 coding sequence is TGTGCCAGCAGCTTAGGGGTGAACACTGAAGCTTTCTTT. Its translation: CASSLGVNTEAFF. The full variable domain, in which reference TRBV11-3 and TRBJ1-1 provide the parts outside the CDR3, is EAGVVQSPRYKIIEKKQPVAFWCNPISGHNTLYWYLQNLGQGPELLIRYENEEAVDDSQLPKDRFSAERLKGVDSTLKIQPAELGDSAVYLCASSLGVNTEAFFGQGTRLTVV.

The V call is TRBV2, the J call TRBJ1-2; a weak D match, TRBD1 (6 bases). Per the germline V gene, CDR1 is SNHLY and CDR2 is FYNNEI. V lost 6 bases and J 2 bases, leaving 16 bases between the germline ends. The CDR3 spans 15 residues. CDR3 nucleotides: TGTGCCAGCAGCGATAGGGGGAGGGGAAACTATGGCTACACCTTC. This translates into CASSDRGRGNYGYTF.

This clone has just a few counts. This chain uses TRBV9 with TRBJ2-5; D perhaps matches TRBD2 (5 bases). Germline-derived CDR1 and CDR2 are SGDLS and YYNGEE. CDR3 length equals 15 residues. Trimming stripped 4 bases from V and 1 base from J, with 14 bases between. DNA of the CDR3: TGTGCCAGCAGCCCCAGTGGAGGTCTCCAAGAGACCCAGTACTTC. Translation gives CASSPSGGLQETQYF.

The chain employs TRBV10-3 and TRBJ2-1, with 8 nucleotides matching TRBD2. Germline loops: CDR1 ENHRY, CDR2 SYGVKD. The CDR3 is 15 amino acids. With V trimmed by 6 bases and J by 6 bases, 10 bases remained unmatched. CDR3 sequence (DNA): TGTGCCATCAGAGGAACGGGACTAGGGGGCAATGAGCAGTTCTTC. Its protein is CAIRGTGLGGNEQFF.

As DNA, the CDR3 is TGTGCCAGCAGTGATAAGGGGAAGGGCCCTGAAGCTTTCTTT. This sequence encodes CASSDKGKGPEAFF. The chain has TRBV2 and TRBJ1-1; the D gene is possibly TRBD1 (5 bases). CDR3 length: 14 residues. Germline loops: CDR1 SNHLY, CDR2 FYNNEI. Deletions cut 3 bases from V and 6 bases from J, with 14 bases between.

The chain uses TRBV7-3 and TRBJ2-5; D uncertain. This CDR3 is built from 13 residues. V was cut by 9 bases and J by 4 bases, with 15 bases left in between. Germline CDR1 SGHTA, CDR2 FQGTGA. CDR3 DNA sequence: TGTGCCAGTGGGGTAGGGCTCGGAGAGACCCAGTACTTC. Translated: CASGVGLGETQYF.

The genes are TRBV18 and TRBJ1-1, with D maybe TRBD1 (6 bases). The germline V gene has CDR1 KGHSH and CDR2 LQKENI. This CDR3 comprises 15 residues. Trimming left V 3 bases short and J 2 bases short, with 13 bases between. This chain's CDR3 is CASSPGGQRNTEAFF. CDR3 sequence (DNA): TGTGCCAGCTCACCTGGGGGACAAAGAAACACTGAAGCTTTCTTT.

The chain combines TRBV6-6 with TRBJ1-1; TRBD1 might be the D (6 bases). Trimming removed 2 bases from V and 1 base from J, with 8 bases in between. The CDR3 runs 14 residues. The germline CDR1 and CDR2 sequences are MNHNY and SVGAGI (reference sequence). CDR3 sequence reads: CASSYGTPNTEAFF. The CDR3 DNA follows: TGTGCCAGCAGTTACGGGACACCGAACACTGAAGCTTTCTTT.

This rearrangement joins TRBV10-3 to TRBJ2-5, with D unresolved. Trimming pared 0 bases from V and 4 bases from J, leaving 9 bases between. The CDR3 is made up of 14 amino acids. Germline lookup yields CDR1 ENHRY and CDR2 SYGVKD. The CDR3, as DNA: TGTGCCATCAGTGAGTCTGGGAAGGGAGAGACCCAGTACTTC. Amino acid sequence: CAISESGKGETQYF.

This rearrangement joins TRBV4-2 to TRBJ2-3; D is possibly TRBD1 (6 bases). The CDR3 runs to 15 residues. V was shortened by 4 bases and J by 3 bases, with 14 bases between the two germline ends. The germline gives CDR1 LGHNA, CDR2 YNFKEQ. This CDR3 reads CASSRQVQGTDTQYF. The CDR3 DNA follows: TGTGCCAGCAGCCGCCAAGTACAGGGAACAGATACGCAGTATTTT.

The gene calls are TRBV10-3 and TRBJ1-1; D possibly corresponds to TRBD1 (5 bases). The V gene lost 0 bases and the J gene lost 2 bases, with 10 bases spanning the gap. The CDR3 spans 15 residues. The V gene's germline CDR1 is ENHRY and CDR2 SYGVKD. CDR3 protein: CAISESVQDNTEAFF. The CDR3 DNA is TGTGCCATCAGTGAGTCGGTACAGGATAACACTGAAGCTTTCTTT.